The source of this T cell receptor (beta chain) is a study of vaccination effects on CD4 cells after COVID-19. The wider study: Post-vaccine draws lagged the second dose by a median of 72 days.

Note on this clone: The antigen remains unidentified.

The data were produced by immunoSEQ multiplex PCR, yet TCRdb's version contains in-frame clones alone and is incomplete. The sample contains about 22,000 clones, around 70% of which appear only once. Notes on the study in general: Few convalescent patients and no early post-infection timepoints were included in the study. In the late period after vaccination, infection- and vaccine-induced clones contracted markedly.

The CDR3 is 12 amino acids. Germline CDR1 reads SQVTM; CDR2 reads ANQGSEA. V lost 4 bases to trimming and J lost 4 bases, with 10 bases between them. The ViraFEST assay expanded antigen-specific CD4+ T cells with viral peptide pools before sequencing. Once cultured for approximately ten days, the cells underwent separation to obtain CD4+ T cells. Two doses of BNT162b2 or mRNA-1273 vaccine were administered to participants. With around 10 ug/ml peptides and 7.5 to 10 IU/ml IL-2, around 2.1 million PBMC per well were cultured. The clonotype comes from a human donor who received a COVID-19 vaccine. The chain combines TRBV29-1 with TRBJ1-1, with D hard to call. The sample was CD4+ T cells from PBMCs cultured with HCoV-NL63 spike peptides, taken after COVID-19 vaccination. CDR3 region: CSVGEGFTEAFF. Written as DNA, the CDR3 is TGCAGCGTTGGGGAGGGTTTCACTGAAGCTTTCTTT. Full variable domain (remainder filled in from reference TRBV29-1 and TRBJ1-1): SAVISQKPSRDICQRGTSLTIQCQVDSQVTMMFWYRQQPGQSLTLIATANQGSEATYESGFVIDKFPISRPNLTFSTLTVSNMSPEDSSIYLCSVGEGFTEAFFGQGTRLTVV.